Each of the 10 T cell receptor beta chains below was sequenced from the same sample in a study of blood T cell repertoires in COVID-19. Generated by immunoSEQ multiplex PCR, the TCRdb table keeps only in-frame clones and is missing some. Here the sample spans roughly 380,000 clones, 85% being singletons. Sequencing was done on a sample of peripheral blood. These receptors all stem from a woman between 18 and 30 years old with acute or convalescent COVID-19.

The rearrangement joins TRBV7-9 to TRBJ2-2; D is perhaps TRBD2 (5 bases). Germline CDR1 reads SEHNR; CDR2 reads FQNEAQ (reference sequence). V was shortened by 5 bases and J by 4 bases, with 14 bases between the two germline ends. There are 15 residues in the CDR3. CDR3 protein: CASSLLSGVTGELFF. The CDR3 DNA reads as TGTGCCAGCAGCCTACTTTCCGGGGTCACCGGGGAGCTGTTTTTT.

This chain joins TRBV3-1 (or the pseudogene TRBV3-2) and TRBJ1-1; perhaps TRBD1 as D (5 bases). Trimming took off 1 base at V and 0 bases at J, with 12 bases between the two ends. CDR1 is LGHDT, CDR2 YNNKEL, per germline (reference sequence). The CDR3 is made up of 16 amino acids. CDR3 residues: CASSQGGGRVNTEAFF. The DNA for the CDR3 is TGTGCCAGCAGCCAAGGTGGGGGGAGGGTGAACACTGAAGCTTTCTTT.

The genes are TRBV7-9 and TRBJ2-1, with TRBD2 as a possible D gene (6 bases). Germline assignment: CDR1 SEHNR and CDR2 FQNEAQ (reference sequence). There are 13 residues in the CDR3. The germline V and J ends were trimmed by 8 bases and 7 bases, with 15 bases remaining between them. CDR3 coding DNA: TGTGCCAGCCTCTCCGGGGGTTCAAATGAGCAGTTCTTC. Its protein product is CASLSGGSNEQFF.

The chain has TRBV15 and TRBJ1-5, with 7 bases lining up with TRBD1. Looked up from germline, CDR1 is LNHNV and CDR2 is YYDKDF (reference sequence). This CDR3 comprises 17 residues. Trimming cost V 2 bases and J 0 bases; bases outside gene matches: 7. The CDR3 DNA is TGTGCCACCAGCAGACCTACAGGGGACCTTAGCAATCAGCCCCAGCATTTT. As protein: CATSRPTGDLSNQPQHF.

V gene TRBV12-3 or TRBV12-4 combines with J gene TRBJ1-2, with 9 bases lining up with TRBD1. V shed 5 bases and J 6 bases; nucleotides not matched to a gene: 4. The CDR3 totals 13 residues. The CDR3 bases are TGTGCCAGCAGTCTCCGGGACAGGGATGGCTACACCTTC. Its translation is CASSLRDRDGYTF.

The CDR3 nucleotides read TGTGCCACCACCCAGCGGTTTACAGGGAGTGGGGCCAACGTCCTGACTTTC. It is translated as CATTQRFTGSGANVLTF. The V and J genes are TRBV15 and TRBJ2-6; TRBD1 is a possible D gene (6 bases). The CDR3 has 17 amino acids. Trimming took 7 bases from V and 3 from J, leaving 19 bases between them. Per germline, CDR1 LNHNV and CDR2 YYDKDF (reference sequence).

The chain recombines TRBV19 with TRBJ1-4, with no clear D. Germline values: CDR1 LNHDA, CDR2 SQIVND (reference sequence). The CDR3 is 14 amino acids. Trimming cost V 3 bases and J 4 bases, with 9 bases left between them. DNA of the CDR3: TGTGCCAGTAGTATCGCGGAACTTAATGAAAAACTGTTTTTT. Translating gives CASSIAELNEKLFF.

This chain joins TRBV7-2 and TRBJ1-5; D perhaps matches TRBD1 (5 bases). V dropped 3 bases and J dropped 3 bases, with 9 bases sitting between them. Germline CDR1 is SGHTA and CDR2 is FQGNSA. This CDR3 has 14 residues. Here the CDR3 DNA reads TGTGCCAGCAGCTTCACAGGACCCAATCAGCCCCAGCATTTT. Residues: CASSFTGPNQPQHF.

The genes are TRBV19 and TRBJ2-6; TRBD2 agrees at 7 bases. The germline CDR1 and CDR2 sequences are LNHDA and SQIVND (reference sequence). The CDR3 spans 16 residues. Losses at the gene ends were 7 bases for V and 4 bases for J; bases not matched to a gene: 10. The DNA of the CDR3 is TGTGCCAGTACCCCGCGGGAGTCGAGGGGGGCCAACGTCCTGACTTTC. This translates into CASTPRESRGANVLTF.

This chain uses TRBV10-2 with TRBJ2-7; the match to TRBD2 covers 7 bases. The CDR3 has 13 amino acids. The J segment lost 3 bases and the V segment lost 8 bases, leaving 7 bases of the junction unmatched. Germline loops: CDR1 WSHSY, CDR2 SAAADI. CDR3 loop: CASWGGNNYEQYF. The CDR3 region has the DNA TGCGCCAGCTGGGGAGGGAACAACTACGAGCAGTACTTC.